These 30 T cell receptor beta chains share one sample of origin, sequenced in a study of blood T cell repertoires in COVID-19. Assay: immunoSEQ multiplex PCR; the TCRdb copy retains only in-frame clones and omits some. The sample consists of over 65,000 clones, 80% to 95% of them appearing once. The sample taken for sequencing was peripheral blood. Receptor source: a human donor in a cohort sampled during active COVID-19.

The chain employs TRBV6-6 and TRBJ1-1; perhaps TRBD1 as D (6 bases). CDR3 length equals 13 residues. Deletions cut 6 bases from V and 3 bases from J, with 11 bases between. Germline-derived CDR1 and CDR2 are MNHNY and SVGAGI (reference sequence). CDR3 amino acids: CASSRKGDTEAFF. CDR3 bases: TGTGCCAGCAGCCGCAAGGGGGACACTGAAGCTTTCTTT.

The chain employs TRBV6-2 or TRBV6-3 and TRBJ1-2, with a possible D match to TRBD1 (5 bases). CDR1 MNHEY and CDR2 SVGEGT come from the germline V gene. V lost 5 bases and J 4 bases, leaving 14 bases between the germline ends. This CDR3 is 14 amino acids long. CDR3 residues: CASSREGTFYGYTF. DNA for the CDR3: TGTGCCAGCAGTCGGGAGGGGACGTTCTATGGCTACACCTTC.

The chain joins TRBV19 to TRBJ1-1; no definite D call. V shed 4 bases and J shed 3 bases, with 15 bases lying between them. From germline, CDR1 is LNHDA and CDR2 SQIVND (reference sequence). CDR3 length: 15 amino acids. The DNA for the CDR3 is TGTGCCAGTAGTAGAGATGCGGGGAGGGACACTGAAGCTTTCTTT. Amino acid sequence: CASSRDAGRDTEAFF.

CDR3 DNA: TGTGCCAGCAGCCTCGGGGGGTTCTCCTACGAGCAGTACTTC. Its translation: CASSLGGFSYEQYF. The chain recombines TRBV5-4 with TRBJ2-7; 7 bases fit TRBD2. The germline gives CDR1 SGHNT, CDR2 YYREEE (reference sequence). Trimming cost V 4 bases and J 0 bases; bases outside gene matches: 4. The CDR3 is 14 residues long.

The rearrangement links TRBV19 to TRBJ2-5; D is unclear. Germline V gives CDR1 LNHDA, CDR2 SQIVND (reference sequence). The CDR3 is made up of 13 amino acids. With 6 bases removed from V and 5 bases from J, the gap between germline ends came to 13 bases. CDR3: CASSSWSAETQYF. The CDR3 nucleotides are TGTGCCAGTAGCTCTTGGAGCGCGGAGACCCAGTACTTC.

This clone was seen just once. The rearrangement links TRBV5-1 to TRBJ1-2; D is unresolved. The CDR3 is 13 residues long. The germline V and J ends were trimmed by 0 bases and 7 bases, with 10 bases remaining between them. In germline, CDR1 is SGHRS, CDR2 YFSETQ. The CDR3 nucleotides are TGCGCCAGCAGCTTGGATTGGGAGGGTGGCTACACCTTC. Translation gives CASSLDWEGGYTF.

V is TRBV5-1 and J is TRBJ1-6, with D hard to call. Germline values: CDR1 SGHRS, CDR2 YFSETQ. CDR3 size: 14 residues. V dropped 2 bases and J dropped 7 bases, with 10 bases sitting between them. The CDR3 loop is CASSLQSLNSPLHF. The CDR3 bases are TGCGCCAGCAGCTTACAGAGCCTAAATTCACCCCTCCACTTT.

The chain uses TRBV27 and TRBJ1-3; D gene ambiguous. Germline V gene data show CDR1 as MNHEY and CDR2 as SMNVEV (reference sequence). V dropped 1 base and J dropped 0 bases, with 16 bases sitting between them. The CDR3 contains 18 residues. This CDR3 is CASSLFPPSGLSGNTIYF. The CDR3 coding sequence is TGTGCCAGCAGTTTATTCCCTCCCTCAGGACTCTCTGGAAACACCATATATTTT.

V gene TRBV5-1 combines with J gene TRBJ1-1, with no clear D. CDR1 SGHRS and CDR2 YFSETQ come from the germline V gene. Trimming took 6 bases from V and 1 from J, leaving 19 bases between them. The CDR3 has 16 residues. CDR3 protein: CASTQRPGGGNTEAFF. The CDR3 nucleotides read TGCGCCAGCACACAACGCCCGGGTGGAGGGAACACTGAAGCTTTCTTT. The full variable domain, in which reference TRBV5-1 and TRBJ1-1 provide the parts outside the CDR3, is KAGVTQTPRYLIKTRGQQVTLSCSPISGHRSVSWYQQTPGQGLQFLFEYFSETQRNKGNFPGRFSGRQFSNSRSEMNVSTLELGDSALYLCASTQRPGGGNTEAFFGQGTRLTVV.

This clone appeared once. The rearrangement links TRBV21-1 to TRBJ2-7; the DNA was not compared with TRBD2, the D call given in the table. TRBV21-1 is a pseudogene. The CDR3 has 17 amino acids. CDR3 bases: TGTGCCAGCAGCGGGTCCTGCCGGGACTCCCAATCATACGAGCAGTACTTC. Its translation is CASSGSCRDSQSYEQYF.

This CDR3 reads CASSPYSGGNTGELFF. The DNA for the CDR3 is TGTGCCAGCAGTCCCTATAGCGGGGGGAACACCGGGGAGCTGTTTTTT. The rearrangement joins TRBV6-6 to TRBJ2-2; the match to TRBD2 covers 9 bases. The germline gives CDR1 MNHNY, CDR2 SVGAGI (reference sequence). J gave up 1 base and V 5 bases, and 5 bases lay outside the gene matches. This CDR3 has 16 residues.

The V call is TRBV10-1, the J call TRBJ2-5, with TRBD1 as a possible D gene (6 bases). Germline-derived CDR1 and CDR2 are WNHNN and SYGVQD (reference sequence). There are 13 residues in the CDR3. V was trimmed by 5 bases and J by 2 bases, leaving 9 bases between them. The CDR3 DNA reads as TGCGCCAGCAGTTTCCAGGGGCAAGAGACCCAGTACTTC. Its protein product is CASSFQGQETQYF.

This clone was counted once. This chain connects TRBV6-5 to TRBJ2-5, with D perhaps TRBD2 (7 bases). Germline loops: CDR1 MNHEY, CDR2 SVGAGI. V lost 1 base and J 5 bases, leaving 14 bases between the germline ends. This CDR3 has 15 amino acids. The CDR3 sequence is CASSYLGGGGETQYF. In nucleotides, the CDR3 is TGTGCCAGCAGTTACTTGGGGGGGGGCGGCGAGACCCAGTACTTC.

This chain uses TRBV5-6 with TRBJ2-7; TRBD2 aligns across 7 bases. The V gene's germline CDR1 is SGHDT and CDR2 YYEEEE. The CDR3 runs 14 residues. The junction had 8 bases not matched to a gene; V was cut back by 3 bases and J by 5 bases. CDR3 sequence: CASSWGLRGNEQYF. CDR3 sequence (DNA): TGTGCCAGCAGCTGGGGACTACGCGGGAACGAGCAGTACTTC.

The chain joins TRBV7-2 to TRBJ2-5; the D gene is possibly TRBD2 (5 bases). V lost 5 bases and J lost 5, with 9 bases in between. Germline-derived CDR1 and CDR2 are SGHTA and FQGNSA. The CDR3 is 12 amino acids. The DNA for the CDR3 is TGTGCCAGCAGCCCCGGGGTGGAGACCCAGTACTTC. This translates into CASSPGVETQYF. The variable domain in full, completed from reference TRBV7-2 and TRBJ2-5, reads GAGVSQSPSNKVTEKGKDVELRCDPISGHTALYWYRQSLGQGLEFLIYFQGNSAPDKSGLPSDRFSAERTGGSVSTLTIQRTQQEDSAVYLCASSPGVETQYFGPGTRLLVL.

The CDR3 protein is CASPAGGYTEAFF. As DNA, the CDR3 is TGTGCCAGCCCTGCAGGGGGGTACACTGAAGCTTTCTTT. This chain joins TRBV2 and TRBJ1-1; TRBD1 agrees at 7 bases. The CDR3 consists of 13 residues. The ends lost 8 bases at V and 3 bases at J; junction bases unmatched: 6. The germline V gene has CDR1 SNHLY and CDR2 FYNNEI.

The J gene is TRBJ2-7, the V gene TRBV28, with 9 bases lining up with TRBD1. The CDR3 runs 15 residues. V dropped 3 bases and J dropped 5; count of bases not matched to a gene: 8. Looked up from germline, CDR1 is MDHEN and CDR2 is SYDVKM. The CDR3 DNA follows: TGTGCCAGCAGTTTGCCCGGGACAGGGTCCCACGAGCAGTACTTC. It encodes CASSLPGTGSHEQYF. The full variable domain, completed using reference TRBV28 and TRBJ2-7, is DVKVTQSSRYLVKRTGEKVFLECVQDMDHENMFWYRQDPGLGLRLIYFSYDVKMKEKGDIPEGYSVSREKKERFSLILESASTNQTSMYLCASSLPGTGSHEQYFGPGTRLTVT.

This sequence joins TRBV28 and TRBJ1-2; D remains ambiguous. With 3 bases removed from V and 8 bases from J, the gap between germline ends came to 16 bases. Germline loops: CDR1 MDHEN, CDR2 SYDVKM. This CDR3 comprises 14 residues. The DNA of the CDR3 is TGTGCCAGCAGTTTTAGAGGTTACGCGAGCGGCTACACCTTC. Translated: CASSFRGYASGYTF.

This clone has more than one count but fewer than ten. The chain is built from TRBV10-1 and TRBJ2-3; D is undetermined. The CDR3 sequence is 11 residues long. V was shortened by 10 bases and J by 8 bases, with 13 bases between the two germline ends. Germline V lookup: CDR1 WNHNN, CDR2 SYGVQD (reference sequence). Here the CDR3 reads CATPSRGTQYF. The CDR3 coding sequence is TGCGCCACGCCCTCTCGAGGTACGCAGTATTTT.

This chain uses TRBV27 with TRBJ1-6; TRBD1 aligns across 8 bases. J gave up 0 bases and V 2 bases, and 6 bases lay outside the gene matches. The CDR3 loop spans 18 amino acids. Germline CDR1 reads MNHEY; CDR2 reads SMNVEV (reference sequence). The CDR3 sequence: CASSLTGGPPSYNSPLHF. CDR3 nucleotides: TGTGCCAGCAGTTTAACAGGGGGACCTCCCTCCTATAATTCACCCCTCCACTTT.

The chain links TRBV28 to TRBJ2-5; 15 bases align to TRBD2. After removal of 2 bases from V and 0 bases from J, the junction contained 4 bases not matched to a gene. This CDR3 spans 18 amino acids. Germline-derived CDR1 and CDR2 are MDHEN and SYDVKM. CDR3 sequence: CASSLGLAGGPYQETQYF. The CDR3 DNA reads as TGTGCCAGCAGTTTAGGACTAGCGGGGGGGCCGTACCAAGAGACCCAGTACTTC. Supplemented by reference TRBV28 and TRBJ2-5, the full variable domain reads DVKVTQSSRYLVKRTGEKVFLECVQDMDHENMFWYRQDPGLGLRLIYFSYDVKMKEKGDIPEGYSVSREKKERFSLILESASTNQTSMYLCASSLGLAGGPYQETQYFGPGTRLLVL.

The rearrangement links TRBV13 to TRBJ2-3; 7 nucleotides agree with TRBD1. V was clipped by 1 base and J by 0 bases; unmatched bases: 1. CDR1 is PRHDT and CDR2 is FYEKMQ in the germline V gene (reference sequence). The CDR3 totals 15 residues. CDR3 in DNA: TGTGCCAGCAGCTTAGAGGGGGCCAGCACAGATACGCAGTATTTT. Its translation is CASSLEGASTDTQYF.

V is TRBV6-2 or TRBV6-3 and J is TRBJ2-7; TRBD1 agrees at 8 bases. The CDR3 sequence is 16 residues long. CDR1 and CDR2 (germline): MNHEY, SVGEGT. The ends lost 2 bases at V and 1 base at J; junction bases unmatched: 7. The DNA of the CDR3 is TGTGCCAGCAGTTACCCCGGACAGGGAAGGTCCTACGAGCAGTACTTC. It is translated as CASSYPGQGRSYEQYF.

This sequence joins TRBV24-1 and TRBJ1-1, with 10 nucleotides matching TRBD1. The V segment lost 5 bases and the J segment 3 bases; nucleotides outside the gene matches: 5. The CDR3 sequence is 15 residues long. In germline, CDR1 is KGHDR, CDR2 SFDVKD. DNA for the CDR3: TGTGCCACCAGTGGAGGGACAGGGGCTGACACTGAAGCTTTCTTT. It specifies CATSGGTGADTEAFF.

The chain couples TRBV3-1 (or the pseudogene TRBV3-2) to TRBJ1-6, with D uncertain. The CDR3 extends over 14 amino acids. Deletions cut 0 bases from V and 13 bases from J, with 13 bases between. Germline assignment: CDR1 LGHDT and CDR2 YNNKEL (reference sequence). The CDR3 bases are TGTGCCAGCAGCCAAGATCACGGAGGCAGGCCCCTCCACTTT. Protein: CASSQDHGGRPLHF.

This clone was seen once. The chain combines TRBV6-5 with TRBJ1-2, with TRBD1 as a possible D gene (5 bases). The V end was cut by 0 bases, the J end by 3 bases, with 14 bases between. The CDR3 covers 16 residues. The V gene's germline CDR1 is MNHEY and CDR2 SVGAGI. The DNA of the CDR3 is TGTGCCAGCAGTTACTCTCTTCAGGGCTTGCACTATGGCTACACCTTC. Translating gives CASSYSLQGLHYGYTF.

This chain uses TRBV5-6 with TRBJ1-2, with TRBD1 as a possible D gene (6 bases). Germline V gene data show CDR1 as SGHDT and CDR2 as YYEEEE. The CDR3 is 14 residues long. V lost 0 bases and J lost 2, with 8 bases in between. CDR3 amino acids: CASSLADRNYGYTF. The CDR3 DNA follows: TGTGCCAGCAGCTTGGCCGACAGGAACTATGGCTACACCTTC.

The chain uses TRBV30 and TRBJ2-3; 8 positions match TRBD1. The CDR3 is 16 residues long. CDR1 is GTSNPN, CDR2 SVGIG, per germline (reference sequence). The V and J ends lost 4 bases and 2 bases, in that order; junction bases with no gene match: 11. For the CDR3, the DNA is TGTGCCTGGAAGTTTCGGACAGGGCATTTCACAGATACGCAGTATTTT. It encodes CAWKFRTGHFTDTQYF.

The V call is TRBV7-9, the J call TRBJ1-2, with D possibly TRBD1 on 6 matching bases. The V end was cut by 3 bases, the J end by 4 bases, with 9 bases between. Germline CDR1 and CDR2: SEHNR and FQNEAQ (reference sequence). This CDR3 has 13 amino acids. CDR3 DNA sequence: TGTGCCAGCAGCTTTGAACAGGGCTATGGCTACACCTTC. Its protein is CASSFEQGYGYTF.

This chain's CDR3 is CASGSPSGNEQFF. CDR3 DNA sequence: TGTGCCAGCGGGTCCCCGTCGGGCAATGAGCAGTTCTTC. The chain combines TRBV9 with TRBJ2-1, with unresolved D. From germline, CDR1 is SGDLS and CDR2 YYNGEE. The CDR3 runs 13 residues. The V end lost 7 bases, the J end lost 6 bases, and 14 bases lay between the germline ends.